Listed below are T cell receptor beta chains from one sample, sequenced in a study of blood T cell repertoires in COVID-19. Method: immunoSEQ multiplex PCR; TCRdb's copy keeps in-frame clones and lacks some. Here the sample spans approximately 220,000 clones, about nine tenths being singletons. The sample was PBMCs or T cells enriched from blood (not recorded which). The receptors derive from a middle-aged woman with acute COVID-19. Each CDR3 is given with its conserved first and last residue. D genes are given only for firm matches. For some rows the clone size is stated as once, few or many, or as a class when expanded; others skip it.

clone_size: -; v_call: TRBV6-6; d_call: -; j_call: TRBJ1-5; cdr3_aa: CASSYLGDQPQHF; cdr3_nt: TGTGCCAGCAGTTACCTCGGTGATCAGCCCCAGCATTTT
clone_size: -; v_call: TRBV7-8; d_call: -; j_call: TRBJ1-3; cdr3_aa: CASRLGASSGNTIYF; cdr3_nt: TGTGCCAGCAGGTTGGGGGCTTCCTCTGGAAACACCATATATTTT
clone_size: -; v_call: TRBV19; d_call: -; j_call: TRBJ1-2; cdr3_aa: CASSIRSVPNYGYTF; cdr3_nt: TGTGCCAGTAGTATTCGTAGCGTCCCGAACTATGGCTACACCTTC
clone_size: -; v_call: TRBV29-1; d_call: -; j_call: TRBJ1-1; cdr3_aa: CSVGRQSGNTEAFF; cdr3_nt: TGCAGCGTGGGCCGACAGAGTGGGAACACTGAAGCTTTCTTT
clone_size: -; v_call: TRBV19; d_call: TRBD1; j_call: TRBJ2-5; cdr3_aa: CASSTGQGQETQYF; cdr3_nt: TGTGCCAGTAGTACGGGACAGGGGCAAGAGACCCAGTACTTC
clone_size: -; v_call: TRBV11-2; d_call: TRBD1; j_call: TRBJ1-1; cdr3_aa: CASSLGTGNRAFF; cdr3_nt: TGTGCCAGCAGCTTAGGGACAGGAAATCGGGCTTTCTTT
clone_size: -; v_call: TRBV11-2; d_call: TRBD1; j_call: TRBJ2-5; cdr3_aa: CASSPGTGPQETQYF; cdr3_nt: TGTGCCAGCAGCCCCGGGACAGGTCCCCAAGAGACCCAGTACTTC
clone_size: -; v_call: TRBV14; d_call: TRBD1; j_call: TRBJ2-3; cdr3_aa: CASSHWGQITDTQYF; cdr3_nt: TGTGCCAGCAGCCACTGGGGACAGATCACAGATACGCAGTATTTT
clone_size: -; v_call: TRBV6-5; d_call: TRBD1; j_call: TRBJ1-2; cdr3_aa: CASSPLRTGALAF; cdr3_nt: TGTGCCAGCAGTCCCCTCCGGACAGGGGCCCTCGCCTTC
clone_size: once; v_call: TRBV30; d_call: TRBD1; j_call: TRBJ1-3; cdr3_aa: CAWNVDRGGNFLAGNTIYF; cdr3_nt: TGTGCCTGGAACGTAGACAGGGGGGGGAACTTTCTAGCTGGAAACACCATATATTTT
clone_size: -; v_call: TRBV6-6; d_call: -; j_call: TRBJ1-5; cdr3_aa: CASRFSDLGGDQPQHF; cdr3_nt: TGTGCCAGCAGGTTCTCAGATTTGGGAGGGGATCAGCCCCAGCATTTT
clone_size: -; v_call: TRBV19; d_call: TRBD1; j_call: TRBJ1-1; cdr3_aa: CASSMGTGRRGTEAFF; cdr3_nt: TGTGCCAGTAGTATGGGGACAGGGCGAAGGGGAACTGAAGCTTTCTTT
clone_size: once; v_call: TRBV29-1; d_call: -; j_call: TRBJ1-2; cdr3_aa: CSAEGQNYGYTF; cdr3_nt: TGCAGCGCCGAGGGCCAGAACTATGGCTACACCTTC
clone_size: once; v_call: TRBV5-1; d_call: -; j_call: TRBJ2-7; cdr3_aa: CASRGKMNEQYF; cdr3_nt: TGCGCCAGCAGGGGCAAGATGAACGAGCAGTACTTC
clone_size: -; v_call: TRBV27; d_call: -; j_call: TRBJ2-1; cdr3_aa: CASSLRVGQGTGNEQFF; cdr3_nt: TGTGCCAGCAGTTTAAGGGTGGGGCAGGGGACGGGCAATGAGCAGTTCTTC
clone_size: -; v_call: TRBV29-1; d_call: -; j_call: TRBJ1-1; cdr3_aa: CSVALGTLTEAFF; cdr3_nt: TGCAGCGTTGCGCTCGGGACACTCACTGAAGCTTTCTTT
clone_size: -; v_call: TRBV9; d_call: TRBD2; j_call: TRBJ2-1; cdr3_aa: CASSAPTGTSGYHPTSEQFF; cdr3_nt: TGTGCCAGCAGCGCTCCAACCGGGACTAGCGGGTATCACCCAACCAGTGAGCAGTTCTTC
clone_size: -; v_call: TRBV13; d_call: TRBD1; j_call: TRBJ2-7; cdr3_aa: CASSLPGTGDYEQYF; cdr3_nt: TGTGCCAGCAGCTTACCGGGGACAGGGGACTACGAGCAGTACTTC
clone_size: -; v_call: TRBV7-6; d_call: TRBD1; j_call: TRBJ1-3; cdr3_aa: CASSIGQASGNTIYF; cdr3_nt: TGTGCCAGCAGCATAGGACAGGCCTCTGGAAACACCATATATTTT
clone_size: once; v_call: TRBV5-1; d_call: TRBD1; j_call: TRBJ1-5; cdr3_aa: CASSKSGTGANQPQHF; cdr3_nt: TGCGCCAGCAGCAAGTCCGGGACAGGGGCTAATCAGCCCCAGCATTTT
clone_size: -; v_call: TRBV6-5; d_call: TRBD1; j_call: TRBJ2-3; cdr3_aa: CAGHLGGSTDTQYF; cdr3_nt: TGTGCCGGACACCTAGGGGGCAGCACAGATACGCAGTATTTT
clone_size: -; v_call: TRBV5-6; d_call: -; j_call: TRBJ2-3; cdr3_aa: CASSILATDTQYF; cdr3_nt: TGTGCCAGCAGCATTCTAGCGACAGATACGCAGTATTTT
clone_size: -; v_call: TRBV5-1; d_call: TRBD1; j_call: TRBJ2-3; cdr3_aa: CASSLAGQGPDTQYF; cdr3_nt: TGCGCCAGCAGCTTGGCTGGACAGGGGCCAGATACGCAGTATTTT
clone_size: -; v_call: TRBV5-1; d_call: TRBD1; j_call: TRBJ2-7; cdr3_aa: CASGAGTGHEQYF; cdr3_nt: TGCGCCAGCGGGGCCGGGACAGGGCACGAGCAGTACTTC
clone_size: once; v_call: TRBV19; d_call: -; j_call: TRBJ1-1; cdr3_aa: CASSIVGTSRTEAFF; cdr3_nt: TGTGCCAGTAGTATAGTTGGGACAAGTAGGACTGAAGCTTTCTTT
clone_size: -; v_call: TRBV6-5; d_call: TRBD2; j_call: TRBJ2-1; cdr3_aa: CASRSTSGGASEQFF; cdr3_nt: TGTGCCAGCAGATCAACTAGCGGGGGGGCCTCTGAGCAGTTCTTC
clone_size: -; v_call: TRBV19; d_call: TRBD1; j_call: TRBJ1-1; cdr3_aa: CASTHLVGTGITEAFF; cdr3_nt: TGTGCCAGTACTCATTTAGTCGGGACAGGGATCACTGAAGCTTTCTTT
clone_size: -; v_call: TRBV11-2; d_call: -; j_call: TRBJ1-1; cdr3_aa: CASSLVSGQGTEAFF; cdr3_nt: TGTGCCAGCAGCTTAGTATCAGGGCAAGGCACTGAAGCTTTCTTT
clone_size: -; v_call: TRBV11-2; d_call: TRBD1; j_call: TRBJ1-3; cdr3_aa: CASSVNRDSTTIYF; cdr3_nt: TGTGCCAGCAGCGTAAACCGGGACAGTACCACCATATATTTT
clone_size: -; v_call: TRBV14; d_call: TRBD1; j_call: TRBJ2-1; cdr3_aa: CASSQVRDSANNEQFF; cdr3_nt: TGTGCCAGCAGCCAAGTTAGGGACAGCGCCAACAATGAGCAGTTCTTC
clone_size: -; v_call: TRBV5-6; d_call: TRBD1; j_call: TRBJ1-2; cdr3_aa: CASSSAMGQGNYGYTF; cdr3_nt: TGTGCCAGCAGCTCGGCTATGGGACAGGGGAACTATGGCTACACCTTC
clone_size: once; v_call: TRBV7-2; d_call: -; j_call: TRBJ2-5; cdr3_aa: CASSLVAGLRETQYF; cdr3_nt: TGTGCCAGCAGCTTAGTTGCAGGGTTGAGGGAGACCCAGTACTTC
clone_size: -; v_call: TRBV20-1; d_call: -; j_call: TRBJ1-2; cdr3_aa: CSAREVAGDTF; cdr3_nt: TGCAGTGCTAGAGAGGTAGCGGGGGACACCTTC
clone_size: -; v_call: TRBV29-1; d_call: TRBD1; j_call: TRBJ1-1; cdr3_aa: CSVENRGTHTEAFF; cdr3_nt: TGCAGCGTTGAAAACAGGGGGACACACACTGAAGCTTTCTTT
clone_size: -; v_call: TRBV7-2; d_call: TRBD1; j_call: TRBJ1-5; cdr3_aa: CASSLPQGAGSNQPQHF; cdr3_nt: TGTGCCAGCAGCTTGCCCCAGGGGGCGGGGAGCAATCAGCCCCAGCATTTT
clone_size: -; v_call: TRBV7-3; d_call: -; j_call: TRBJ2-1; cdr3_aa: CASSLIDRLIVHRGSNSYNEQFF; cdr3_nt: TGTGCCAGCAGCTTAATAGATAGGCTAATAGTTCATCGAGGCAGTAATTCCTACAATGAGCAGTTCTTC
clone_size: -; v_call: TRBV5-1; d_call: -; j_call: TRBJ1-5; cdr3_aa: CASSLAPEGTQHF; cdr3_nt: TGCGCCAGCAGCTTGGCCCCGGAGGGGACCCAGCATTTT
clone_size: -; v_call: TRBV20-1; d_call: -; j_call: TRBJ2-1; cdr3_aa: CSASNVESSYNEQFF; cdr3_nt: TGCAGTGCTAGTAACGTGGAGTCCTCCTACAATGAGCAGTTCTTC
clone_size: -; v_call: TRBV6-4; d_call: TRBD1; j_call: TRBJ1-1; cdr3_aa: CASAPGTGGVKTEAFF; cdr3_nt: TGTGCCAGCGCACCCGGGACAGGGGGCGTCAAAACTGAAGCTTTCTTT
clone_size: few; v_call: TRBV6-6; d_call: TRBD1; j_call: TRBJ1-2; cdr3_aa: CASSTRTGGVGYTF; cdr3_nt: TGTGCCAGCAGTACCAGAACAGGGGGAGTTGGCTACACCTTC
clone_size: -; v_call: TRBV18; d_call: -; j_call: TRBJ2-3; cdr3_aa: CASSPPGADTQYF; cdr3_nt: TGTGCCAGCTCACCTCCAGGGGCAGATACGCAGTATTTT